These 14 T cell receptor beta chains came from one sample sequenced in a study of shared clonotypes between healthy human individuals. Here immunoSEQ multiplex PCR was the method, and the copy in TCRdb shows in-frame clones only, minus some. The profile shows 2,500,000 or so clones, approximately 90% of them singletons. The sample was naive CD4+ T cells from PBMCs. Subset reported: CD45RA+ positively selected. All receptors derive from a man aged 18 to 30 in good health. Some clones in this sample may be carry-over from other donors' samples.

This chain uses TRBV5-1 with TRBJ2-1; D gene ambiguous. From germline, CDR1 is SGHRS and CDR2 YFSETQ. V was shortened by 4 bases and J by 9 bases, with 14 bases between the two germline ends. The CDR3 consists of 13 residues. The CDR3 sequence: CASSLDTGSEQFF. For the CDR3, the DNA is TGCGCCAGCAGCCTCGACACGGGCAGTGAGCAGTTCTTC.

Concerning this clone: The sample carries other DNA sequences with the same CDR3. The chain is built from TRBV11-2 and TRBJ1-2, with D unclear. CDR1 is SGHAT, CDR2 FQNNGV, per germline. Between the trimmed V and J ends, which lost 0 bases and 1 base, there was a span of 3 bases. This CDR3 has 13 amino acids. The CDR3 is CASSLDGNYGYTF. Written as DNA, the CDR3 is TGTGCCAGCAGCTTAGACGGTAACTATGGCTACACCTTC.

This chain connects TRBV6-1 to TRBJ1-5, with a tentative D call TRBD1 (5 bases). There are 14 residues in the CDR3. V lost 6 bases and J 5 bases, leaving 14 bases between the germline ends. Per germline, CDR1 MNHNS and CDR2 SASEGT. The CDR3 protein is CASRIGQGDQPQHF. CDR3 nucleotide sequence: TGTGCCAGCAGAATAGGGCAGGGTGATCAGCCCCAGCATTTT.

This chain joins TRBV6-5 and TRBJ2-5; perhaps TRBD1 as D (6 bases). Germline assignment: CDR1 MNHEY and CDR2 SVGAGI. Trimming left V 6 bases short and J 4 bases short, with 18 bases between. The CDR3 covers 15 residues. CDR3 DNA sequence: TGTGCCAGCAGCACCCACAGGGCTGAAAGAGAGACCCAGTACTTC. Translated, it gives CASSTHRAERETQYF.

Only one count was recorded for this clone. V gene TRBV4-1 combines with J gene TRBJ2-2; tentative D call: TRBD2 (6 bases). V was shortened by 4 bases and J by 0 bases, with 9 bases between the two germline ends. Germline CDR1 and CDR2: MGHRA and YSYEKL. The CDR3 sequence is 15 residues long. In nucleotides, the CDR3 is TGCGCCAGCAGCCTAGCGGTTACGAACACCGGGGAGCTGTTTTTT. Its protein is CASSLAVTNTGELFF.

The rearrangement links TRBV9 to TRBJ2-1; D not resolved. Trimming removed 3 bases from V and 0 bases from J, with 10 bases in between. The CDR3 runs to 15 residues. Germline CDR1 is SGDLS and CDR2 is YYNGEE. The CDR3 loop is CASSGDANSYNEQFF. The CDR3 coding sequence is TGTGCCAGCAGCGGGGATGCCAACTCCTACAATGAGCAGTTCTTC. Drawing the rest from reference TRBV9 and TRBJ2-1, the complete variable domain is DSGVTQTPKHLITATGQRVTLRCSPRSGDLSVYWYQQSLDQGLQFLIQYYNGEERAKGNILERFSAQQFPDLHSELNLSSLELGDSALYFCASSGDANSYNEQFFGPGTRLTVL.

Notes on this clone: This sample also contains other DNA sequences that code for the same CDR3. The chain combines TRBV28 with TRBJ1-2, with no clear D. With 5 bases removed from V and 5 bases from J, the gap between germline ends came to 9 bases. CDR3 size: 12 residues. Germline V gene lookup returns CDR1 MDHEN and CDR2 SYDVKM. CDR3: CASSLLGYGYTF. The CDR3 DNA follows: TGTGCCAGCAGTCTTTTGGGGTATGGCTACACCTTC.

The gene calls are TRBV7-9 and TRBJ1-5; no definite D call. The V and J ends lost 4 bases and 4 bases respectively, with 5 bases between them. The germline V gene encodes CDR1 SEHNR and CDR2 FQNEAQ (reference sequence). The CDR3 spans 12 residues. The CDR3 coding sequence is TGTGCCAGCAGCTCGACAAATCAGCCCCAGCATTTT. Translated: CASSSTNQPQHF.

This chain joins TRBV30 and TRBJ2-5; tentative D call: TRBD1 (5 bases). The CDR3 is 10 residues long. CDR1 is GTSNPN, CDR2 SVGIG, per germline (reference sequence). Trimming cost V 3 bases and J 11 bases, with 10 bases left between them. The CDR3 is CAWRQEEQYF. DNA of the CDR3: TGTGCCTGGAGACAGGAAGAGCAGTACTTC.

The chain carries TRBV5-4 and TRBJ1-3, with D uncertain. V gave up 4 bases and J gave up 1 base, with 9 bases separating them. This CDR3 is 14 amino acids long. From germline, CDR1 is SGHNT and CDR2 YYREEE (reference sequence). The CDR3 coding sequence is TGTGCCAGCAGCGCCAAGGAGTCTGGAAACACCATATATTTT. Its translation: CASSAKESGNTIYF.

The chain employs TRBV18 and TRBJ1-5, with 7 bases aligning to TRBD1. Losses at the gene ends were 6 bases for V and 6 bases for J; bases not matched to a gene: 8. This CDR3 has 14 amino acids. Germline V CDR1 and CDR2: KGHSH, LQKENI. The CDR3 region is CASSTGVNAQPQHF. The DNA of the CDR3 is TGTGCCAGCTCCACAGGGGTGAATGCTCAGCCCCAGCATTTT.

The genes are TRBV5-1 and TRBJ2-5; weak D call: TRBD1 (5 bases). The length of the CDR3 is 14 residues. Per the germline V gene, CDR1 is SGHRS and CDR2 is YFSETQ. Trimming took 4 bases from V and 5 from J, leaving 15 bases between them. The CDR3 here is CASSHSGNEETQYF. Here the CDR3 DNA reads TGCGCCAGCAGCCACTCAGGGAACGAGGAGACCCAGTACTTC.

This chain links TRBV27 with TRBJ1-2, with TRBD1 as a possible D gene (6 bases). Germline CDR1 is MNHEY and CDR2 is SMNVEV (reference sequence). This CDR3 spans 15 amino acids. Trimming pared 4 bases from V and 3 bases from J, leaving 15 bases between. CDR3 nucleotide sequence: TGTGCCAGCAGTTCCACCTGGGGGCGCGACTATGGCTACACCTTC. Translation: CASSSTWGRDYGYTF.

The J gene is TRBJ1-2, the V gene TRBV9; TRBD1 aligns across 7 bases. CDR1 is SGDLS and CDR2 is YYNGEE in the germline V gene. The length of the CDR3 is 15 residues. The junction had 4 bases not matched to a gene; V was cut back by 0 bases and J by 2 bases. CDR3 sequence reads: CASSVGLGQNYGYTF. CDR3 DNA sequence: TGTGCCAGCAGCGTAGGTTTGGGACAGAACTATGGCTACACCTTC. Full variable domain (missing parts from reference TRBV9 and TRBJ1-2): DSGVTQTPKHLITATGQRVTLRCSPRSGDLSVYWYQQSLDQGLQFLIQYYNGEERAKGNILERFSAQQFPDLHSELNLSSLELGDSALYFCASSVGLGQNYGYTFGSGTRLTVV.